Shown below are 27 T cell receptor beta chains from a single sample sequenced in a study of blood T cell repertoires in COVID-19. Only in-frame clones appear in the TCRdb table, and some are missing; sequencing was by immunoSEQ multiplex PCR. The data show about 270,000 clones, approximately 86% seen once. The sequencing sample was made of peripheral blood. The receptors originated from a woman in her 70s with COVID-19, enrolled during active disease.

The rearrangement links TRBV9 to TRBJ1-2; a possible D gene is TRBD1 (6 bases). Germline lookup yields CDR1 SGDLS and CDR2 YYNGEE. This CDR3 is built from 15 residues. The ends were cut back, 4 bases at V and 5 bases at J, with 18 bases in the middle. CDR3 coding DNA: TGTGCCAGCAGCCCAGATACAGGGAATAGGTATGGCTACACCTTC. This sequence encodes CASSPDTGNRYGYTF. Looking up the rest from reference TRBV9 and TRBJ1-2 gives the full variable domain: DSGVTQTPKHLITATGQRVTLRCSPRSGDLSVYWYQQSLDQGLQFLIQYYNGEERAKGNILERFSAQQFPDLHSELNLSSLELGDSALYFCASSPDTGNRYGYTFGSGTRLTVV.

The rearrangement joins TRBV9 to TRBJ1-1, with TRBD1 as a possible D gene (6 bases). This CDR3 is built from 16 residues. Germline values: CDR1 SGDLS, CDR2 YYNGEE. V was trimmed by 4 bases and J by 0 bases, leaving 16 bases between them. In DNA form, the CDR3 reads TGTGCCAGCAGCCCTAGTCCCCAGGGGTTGAACACTGAAGCTTTCTTT. This translates into CASSPSPQGLNTEAFF. Filled out from reference TRBV9 and TRBJ1-1, the complete variable domain reads DSGVTQTPKHLITATGQRVTLRCSPRSGDLSVYWYQQSLDQGLQFLIQYYNGEERAKGNILERFSAQQFPDLHSELNLSSLELGDSALYFCASSPSPQGLNTEAFFGQGTRLTVV.

V and J are TRBV9 and TRBJ2-7; possible D gene TRBD1, 7 bases. Trimming removed 0 bases from V and 5 bases from J, with 15 bases in between. This CDR3 is 15 amino acids long. Germline values: CDR1 SGDLS, CDR2 YYNGEE. CDR3 in amino acids: CASSVEGRGDNEQYF. For the CDR3, the DNA is TGTGCCAGCAGCGTAGAGGGCAGGGGGGACAACGAGCAGTACTTC.

The V call is TRBV24-1, the J call TRBJ2-5; tentatively, D is TRBD1 (6 bases). Trimming stripped 8 bases from V and 4 bases from J, with 19 bases between. CDR1 KGHDR and CDR2 SFDVKD come from the germline V gene. The CDR3 sequence is 15 residues long. The CDR3 nucleotides are TGTGCCACCACGAGACAGGCCGGTAGGGGAGAGACCCAGTACTTC. Its protein product is CATTRQAGRGETQYF.

The genes are TRBV6-6 and TRBJ2-7, with 7 bases matching TRBD2. Germline CDR1 is MNHNY and CDR2 is SVGAGI (reference sequence). Unmatched junction bases numbered 7, after V lost 3 bases and J lost 2 bases. This CDR3 is 15 amino acids long. CDR3 sequence (DNA): TGTGCCAGCAGTTATCGGCGGGGGTTAGCCTACGAGCAGTACTTC. Its translation: CASSYRRGLAYEQYF.

There are a few counts of this clone. J is TRBJ1-5 and V is TRBV29-1, with 8 positions matching TRBD1. V shed 6 bases, J shed 6 bases, and the junction held 10 bases outside the gene matches. The CDR3 is made up of 14 amino acids. CDR1 SQVTM and CDR2 ANQGSEA come from the germline V gene. The chain's CDR3 is CSVATSGGRQPQHF. The CDR3 coding sequence is TGCAGCGTCGCCACTTCAGGGGGCCGTCAGCCCCAGCATTTT. Looking up the rest from reference TRBV29-1 and TRBJ1-5 gives the full variable domain: SAVISQKPSRDICQRGTSLTIQCQVDSQVTMMFWYRQQPGQSLTLIATANQGSEATYESGFVIDKFPISRPNLTFSTLTVSNMSPEDSSIYLCSVATSGGRQPQHFGDGTRLSIL.

The chain recombines TRBV5-8 with TRBJ1-5; tentative D call: TRBD1 (6 bases). This CDR3 region has 14 residues. CDR1 is SGHTS, CDR2 YDEGEE, per germline. Trimming removed 2 bases at V and 12 bases at J, with 18 bases between. The CDR3: CASSFGGTPGVQHF. The CDR3 bases are TGTGCCAGCAGCTTCGGCGGAACCCCAGGGGTCCAGCATTTT.

On this clone itself: This CDR3 is also generated by other DNA sequences in the sample. The CDR3 region is CASSIEGGGTDTQYF. The CDR3 DNA sequence: TGTGCCAGTAGTATAGAGGGAGGGGGCACAGATACGCAGTATTTT. The chain has TRBV19 and TRBJ2-3; 7 positions match TRBD2. The CDR3 length is 15 residues. Germline trimming cut 0 bases from V and 1 base from J; bases unmatched to any gene: 1. The germline CDR1 and CDR2 sequences are LNHDA and SQIVND (reference sequence).

The V and J genes are TRBV5-1 and TRBJ2-5, with TRBD1 matching 7 bases. This CDR3 has 16 residues. Germline CDR1 is SGHRS and CDR2 is YFSETQ. J lost 5 bases, V lost 0 bases, and 10 bases had no gene match. CDR3 amino acids: CASSLVGRQGKETQYF. As DNA, the CDR3 is TGCGCCAGCAGCTTGGTGGGCCGACAGGGTAAGGAGACCCAGTACTTC.

The genes are TRBV10-3 and TRBJ1-1; no definite D call. CDR1 and CDR2 from the germline V gene are ENHRY and SYGVKD. The length of the CDR3 is 12 residues. Deletions cut 7 bases from V and 2 bases from J, with 8 bases between. The CDR3 reads CAINGPNTEAFF. The CDR3 DNA reads as TGTGCCATCAATGGCCCAAACACTGAAGCTTTCTTT.

The V and J genes are TRBV5-1 and TRBJ2-5, with 7 bases lining up with TRBD1. The CDR3 is made up of 15 amino acids. V gave up 3 bases and J gave up 2 bases; unmatched junction bases: 7. CDR1 is SGHRS, CDR2 YFSETQ, per germline. In DNA form, the CDR3 reads TGCGCCAGCAGCTCTTACAGGGGTCCACAAGAGACCCAGTACTTC. It translates to CASSSYRGPQETQYF.

This rearrangement joins TRBV9 to TRBJ2-3, with D possibly TRBD2 on 5 matching bases. Per germline, CDR1 SGDLS and CDR2 YYNGEE. The V and J ends lost 2 bases and 5 bases respectively, with 9 bases between them. The CDR3 sequence is 13 residues long. The CDR3 loop is CASSVRTGDTQYF. The CDR3 DNA reads as TGTGCCAGCAGCGTTCGGACTGGAGATACGCAGTATTTT.

The chain employs TRBV28 and TRBJ2-2, with D maybe TRBD1 (6 bases). Germline CDR1 and CDR2: MDHEN and SYDVKM. V dropped 6 bases and J dropped 1 base, with 9 bases sitting between them. This CDR3 has 14 residues. The CDR3 DNA reads as TGTGCCAGCAGGTCGGACAGGAACACCGGGGAGCTGTTTTTT. Amino acids: CASRSDRNTGELFF.

V is TRBV7-8 and J is TRBJ1-1, with TRBD1 as a possible D gene (5 bases). This CDR3 spans 14 amino acids. Trimming cost V 5 bases and J 0 bases, with 10 bases left between them. CDR1 and CDR2 from the germline V gene are SGHVS and FQNEAQ. CDR3 in DNA: TGTGCCAGCAGCCCCCAGACAGTGAACACTGAAGCTTTCTTT. It codes for CASSPQTVNTEAFF.

The chain couples TRBV18 to TRBJ1-2; D not resolved. The CDR3 totals 15 residues. The V gene lost 6 bases and the J gene lost 1 base, with 15 bases spanning the gap. CDR1 and CDR2 (germline): KGHSH, LQKENI. CDR3: CASSYRHSGNYGYTF. CDR3 sequence (DNA): TGTGCCAGCTCCTACAGACACTCCGGTAACTATGGCTACACCTTC. Complete variable domain (other parts from reference TRBV18 and TRBJ1-2): NAGVMQNPRHLVRRRGQEARLRCSPMKGHSHVYWYRQLPEEGLKFMVYLQKENIIDESGMPKERFSAEFPKEGPSILRIQQVVRGDSAAYFCASSYRHSGNYGYTFGSGTRLTVV.

This clone was picked up one time. The chain uses TRBV10-3 and TRBJ2-2; 9 nucleotides agree with TRBD1. Germline V gene data show CDR1 as ENHRY and CDR2 as SYGVKD. This CDR3 spans 14 amino acids. J was trimmed by 4 bases and V by 11 bases; bases with no gene match: 8. CDR3 bases: TGTGCCGTCGGGGGGACAGGGCCCACCGGGGAGCTGTTTTTT. Protein product: CAVGGTGPTGELFF.

J is TRBJ2-5 and V is TRBV3-1 (or the pseudogene TRBV3-2); TRBD2 matches at 11 bases. This CDR3 has 15 residues. J gave up 4 bases and V 4 bases, and 5 bases lay outside the gene matches. Looked up from germline, CDR1 is LGHDT and CDR2 is YNNKEL (reference sequence). CDR3 coding DNA: TGTGCCAGCAGCCCCGGGACTAGCGGTTCAGAGACCCAGTACTTC. Its protein product is CASSPGTSGSETQYF.

The genes are TRBV5-6 and TRBJ2-7, with 7 nucleotides matching TRBD2. The V gene end was trimmed by 4 bases and the J gene end by 6 bases; junction bases not matched to a gene: 4. In germline, CDR1 is SGHDT, CDR2 YYEEEE. CDR3 length: 12 residues. CDR3 coding DNA: TGTGCCAGCAGCATTGGGGGGGGCGAGCAGTACTTC. Translated, it gives CASSIGGGEQYF.

The chain uses TRBV9 and TRBJ1-1; D is unresolved. This CDR3 is 12 amino acids long. Trimming shortened V by 0 bases and J by 10 bases, and 10 bases separated the two germline ends. Germline CDR1 reads SGDLS; CDR2 reads YYNGEE. The CDR3 protein is CASSVVAVPAFF. CDR3 coding DNA: TGTGCCAGCAGCGTAGTGGCCGTTCCAGCTTTCTTT.

V gene TRBV7-9 combines with J gene TRBJ2-3; TRBD2 agrees at 7 bases. The CDR3 extends over 14 amino acids. Per the germline V gene, CDR1 is SEHNR and CDR2 is FQNEAQ (reference sequence). The J segment lost 6 bases and the V segment lost 3 bases, leaving 6 bases of the junction unmatched. The CDR3 coding sequence is TGTGCCAGCAGCTTGGCGGGGGTTGGGGATACGCAGTATTTT. This codes for CASSLAGVGDTQYF.

The V gene is TRBV3-1 (or the pseudogene TRBV3-2), the J gene TRBJ2-7, with TRBD1 matching 8 bases. Germline CDR1 and CDR2: LGHDT and YNNKEL (reference sequence). V shed 4 bases and J 7 bases; nucleotides not matched to a gene: 12. The CDR3 loop spans 15 amino acids. CDR3 in amino acids: CASSLPVTRGHEQYF. DNA for the CDR3: TGTGCCAGCAGCCTTCCGGTTACCAGGGGGCATGAGCAGTACTTC.

The chain joins TRBV24-1 to TRBJ2-2, with D perhaps matching TRBD1 (5 bases). The CDR3 covers 15 residues. V lost 2 bases and J lost 3, with 9 bases in between. Germline V gene data show CDR1 as KGHDR and CDR2 as SFDVKD. CDR3 region: CATSDYGRDTGELFF. CDR3 coding DNA: TGTGCCACCAGTGATTATGGCAGGGACACCGGGGAGCTGTTTTTT.

This CDR3 reads CASASQGSYEQYF. CDR3 DNA sequence: TGTGCCAGCGCCTCACAGGGCTCCTACGAGCAGTACTTC. This chain joins TRBV28 and TRBJ2-7, with a weak D call TRBD1 (6 bases). This CDR3 comprises 13 residues. Trimming removed 8 bases from V and 0 bases from J, with 11 bases in between. Germline V lookup: CDR1 MDHEN, CDR2 SYDVKM.

The rearrangement uses TRBV27 and TRBJ1-3; D ambiguous. Looked up from germline, CDR1 is MNHEY and CDR2 is SMNVEV (reference sequence). V was clipped by 5 bases and J by 0 bases, with 5 bases between them. The length of the CDR3 is 13 residues. CDR3 amino acids: CASSVDSGNTIYF. CDR3 nucleotide sequence: TGTGCCAGCAGTGTAGACTCTGGAAACACCATATATTTT.

This clone has only one observation. J is TRBJ1-1 and V is TRBV29-1; TRBD1 agrees at 7 bases. Per germline, CDR1 SQVTM and CDR2 ANQGSEA. V lost 5 bases and J lost 5; bases outside the gene matches: 5. The CDR3 contains 12 residues. The CDR3 DNA is TGCAGCGTTAAAACAGGGGATACTGAAGCTTTCTTT. Protein sequence: CSVKTGDTEAFF.

The rearrangement links TRBV5-1 to TRBJ1-2; D is ambiguous. V lost 3 bases and J lost 0, with 9 bases in between. The CDR3 covers 14 residues. Germline V gives CDR1 SGHRS, CDR2 YFSETQ. This chain's CDR3 is CASSSGVSNYGYTF. Written as DNA, the CDR3 is TGCGCCAGCAGCTCGGGAGTATCTAACTATGGCTACACCTTC.

The chain carries TRBV11-1 and TRBJ2-7, with D possibly matching TRBD1 (6 bases). In germline, CDR1 is SGHAT, CDR2 FQDESV (reference sequence). The V gene lost 6 bases and the J gene lost 6 bases, with 12 bases spanning the gap. The CDR3 has 12 amino acids. CDR3 coding DNA: TGTGCCAGCAGTTCCAGGGGTGGCGAGCAGTACTTC. It encodes CASSSRGGEQYF. Full variable domain (remainder filled in from reference TRBV11-1 and TRBJ2-7): EAEVAQSPRYKITEKSQAVAFWCDPISGHATLYWYRQILGQGPELLVQFQDESVVDDSQLPKDRFSAERLKGVDSTLKIQPAELGDSAMYLCASSSRGGEQYFGPGTRLTVT.